These T cell receptor beta chains were read from a single sample in a study of blood T cell repertoires in COVID-19. The assay was immunoSEQ multiplex PCR, and TCRdb's table has in-frame clones only and misses some. In the table there are roughly 120,000 clones, 80% to 90% of which are singletons. The sample consisted of peripheral blood. All receptors come from a man between 65 and 85 years old who had recovered from COVID-19. The conserved cysteine and the conserved F or W are not part of the CDR3 here.

j_call | v_call | cdr3_aa
TRBJ2-7 | TRBV24-1 | ATSEGNSYEQY
TRBJ2-7 | TRBV5-6 | ASSWGTGVYEQY
TRBJ1-2 | TRBV4-2 | ASSQGTGGATEDGYT
TRBJ1-3 | TRBV5-6 | ASSLEQGARNTIY
TRBJ1-6 | TRBV27 | ASSSLLGRRGGDSPLH
TRBJ2-1 | TRBV29-1 | SVDRVRNEQF
TRBJ1-2 | TRBV5-1 | ASSLWGQGNYGYT
TRBJ2-3 | TRBV10-3 | AISELGLSTDTQY
TRBJ2-3 | TRBV30 | AWTLKLAGGTDTQY
TRBJ1-3 | TRBV5-4 | ASSFPGTGVSGNTIY
TRBJ1-6 | TRBV5-4 | ASSRKQGAGYNSPLH
TRBJ1-2 | TRBV9 | ASSGQGLGGYT
TRBJ2-7 | TRBV7-8 | ASSLAGLGTPIYEQY
TRBJ2-1 | TRBV5-1 | ASSLGRGDYNEQF
TRBJ1-2 | TRBV7-6 | ASSGRDRGLDGYT
TRBJ2-7 | TRBV5-4 | ASSTDRGGTEQY
TRBJ2-7 | TRBV20-1 | SVQKVGALV
TRBJ2-7 | TRBV28 | ASSIQGFEQY
TRBJ2-1 | TRBV11-2 | ASSYTGLAIYNEQF
TRBJ2-1 | TRBV11-2 | ASSLTLAGLRNEQF
TRBJ1-1 | TRBV12-3/TRBV12-4 | ASSLPYPYEAF
TRBJ1-5 | TRBV28 | ASSSGQGDQPQH
TRBJ1-1 | TRBV3-1/TRBV3-2 | ASRHTRDRNTEAF
TRBJ1-1 | TRBV12-3/TRBV12-4 | ASSFRLNTEAF
TRBJ2-2 | TRBV10-3 | AISGTGGDGGELF
TRBJ2-1 | TRBV11-2 | ASSLGSNEQF
TRBJ1-4 | TRBV5-1 | ASSGTGQGREKLF
TRBJ2-7 | TRBV6-5 | ASSMGGGLSYEQY
TRBJ1-2 | TRBV11-2 | ASSFSGTGGLGGYT
TRBJ1-2 | TRBV3-1/TRBV3-2 | ASSQGQGGGYT
TRBJ1-2 | TRBV12-3/TRBV12-4 | ASSLQRDYGYT
TRBJ2-5 | TRBV7-2 | ASSQTWETQY
TRBJ1-5 | TRBV29-1 | SVLGQVGQPQH
TRBJ2-5 | TRBV10-3 | AIRAQRGPQETQY
TRBJ2-7 | TRBV9 | ASSVGGGDYEQY
TRBJ2-7 | TRBV29-1 | SVVKGPSYEQY
TRBJ2-7 | TRBV21-1 | ASNGTVLRGQY
TRBJ2-5 | TRBV28 | ASSSIPEGQGETQY
TRBJ1-6 | TRBV5-1 | ASSQGQRNSPLH
TRBJ2-5 | TRBV5-1 | ASSITGLAERETQY
TRBJ1-1 | TRBV2 | ASRSRDRSTEAF
TRBJ1-2 | TRBV5-4 | ASSTTDRGVYGYT
TRBJ2-2 | TRBV27 | ASTLTSGRVGTGELF
TRBJ2-5 | TRBV20-1 | SASRQGSQETQY
TRBJ2-5 | TRBV4-3 | ASSLRRGGETQY
TRBJ2-7 | TRBV25-1 | ASSDIAGGLHEQY
TRBJ1-6 | TRBV12-3/TRBV12-4 | ASSLTENSPLH
TRBJ2-2 | TRBV5-1 | ASSHGTGGGELF
TRBJ1-2 | TRBV7-6 | ASSWGQGEYGYT
TRBJ2-3 | TRBV5-1 | ASSRGSADTQY
TRBJ1-1 | TRBV6-5 | ASSYTGGMNTEAF
TRBJ1-1 | TRBV27 | ASSSPTAGEAF
TRBJ2-3 | TRBV7-9 | ASSFGDRGSLDTQY
TRBJ2-1 | TRBV4-2 | ASSQAGQGARNEQF
TRBJ1-5 | TRBV10-3 | AISDGLLDHNQPQH